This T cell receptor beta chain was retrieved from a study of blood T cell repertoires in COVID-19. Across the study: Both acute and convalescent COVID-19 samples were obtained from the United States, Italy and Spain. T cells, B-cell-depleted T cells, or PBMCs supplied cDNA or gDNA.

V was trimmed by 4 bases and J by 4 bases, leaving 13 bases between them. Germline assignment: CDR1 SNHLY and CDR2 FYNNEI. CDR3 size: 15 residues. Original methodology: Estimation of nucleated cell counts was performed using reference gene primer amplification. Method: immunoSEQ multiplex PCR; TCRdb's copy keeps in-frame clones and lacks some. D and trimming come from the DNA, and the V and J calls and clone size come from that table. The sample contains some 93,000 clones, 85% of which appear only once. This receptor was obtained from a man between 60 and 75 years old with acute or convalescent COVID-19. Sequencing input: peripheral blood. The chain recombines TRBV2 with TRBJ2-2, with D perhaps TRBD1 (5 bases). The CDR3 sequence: CASSVGAWGTGELFF. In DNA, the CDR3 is TGTGCCAGCAGTGTAGGGGCCTGGGGCACCGGGGAGCTGTTTTTT. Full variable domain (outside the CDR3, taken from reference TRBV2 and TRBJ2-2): EPEVTQTPSHQVTQMGQEVILRCVPISNHLYFYWYRQILGQKVEFLVSFYNNEISEKSEIFDDQFSVERPDGSNFTLKIRSTKLEDSAMYFCASSVGAWGTGELFFGEGSRLTVL.